A selection of T cell receptor beta chains follows, all from one sample in a study of CD8+ T cells in alopecia areata. Measured with immunoSEQ multiplex PCR; TCRdb has only the in-frame clones, and not every one. This table holds about 160,000 clones, around three fifths found once. This sample comprised CD4+ T cells sorted from blood, obtained at week 4, from a patient treated with tofacitinib. The receptors here all came from a human donor with alopecia areata. Each CDR3 is given with its conserved first and last residue. D genes are given only for firm matches. Size is stated for part of the rows, as once, few or many counts, or as a class when the clone is expanded.

>TRBJ2-4|-|-|TRBV6-1
TGTGCCAGCACCGCCGGGGTAGCCAAAAACATTCAGTACTTC
CASTAGVAKNIQYF
>TRBJ2-5|-|TRBD2|TRBV29-1
TGCAGCGTGCCGCGCGGGGGTCAAGAGACCCAGTACTTC
CSVPRGGQETQYF
>TRBJ2-7|-|-|TRBV5-1
TGCGCCAGCAGCACGACAGGTTACGAGCAGTACTTC
CASSTTGYEQYF
>TRBJ2-5|-|TRBD1|TRBV11-1
TGTGCCAGCAGCTCACGGGACAGGGGATTTGAGACCCAGTACTTC
CASSSRDRGFETQYF
>TRBJ1-3|few|-|TRBV9
TGTGCCAGCAGCGTAGTAGATCGCGGAAACACCATATATTTT
CASSVVDRGNTIYF
>TRBJ1-5|few|-|TRBV5-6
TGTGCCAGCAGCTTTAGCAATCAGCCCCAGCATTTT
CASSFSNQPQHF
>TRBJ2-1|-|-|TRBV5-1
TGCGCCAGCAGGGAGAGCTCCTACAATGAGCAGTTCTTC
CASRESSYNEQFF
>TRBJ2-5|few|-|TRBV6-5
TGTGCCAGCAGTTACTCAGTCAGTGCTGAGACCCAGTACTTC
CASSYSVSAETQYF
>TRBJ2-1|-|-|TRBV29-1
TGCAGCGTTGGAGGGCAGGGGCTGAATGAGCAGTTCTTC
CSVGGQGLNEQFF
>TRBJ1-4|few|TRBD1|TRBV6-6
TGTGCCAGCAGTTACCCAGGGACAGGAGGAGAAAAACTGTTTTTT
CASSYPGTGGEKLFF
>TRBJ2-5|-|-|TRBV5-1
TGCGCCAGCAAGGCCACAGCACAAGAGACCCAGTACTTC
CASKATAQETQYF
>TRBJ2-3|once|TRBD1|TRBV5-1
TGCGCCAGCAGCCTGGGACAGGGTAGGACAGATACGCAGTATTTT
CASSLGQGRTDTQYF
>TRBJ2-7|-|TRBD1|TRBV30
TGTGCCTGGGCAACCCTGACAGGGACCGAGCAGTACTTC
CAWATLTGTEQYF
>TRBJ2-5|once|-|TRBV10-3
TGTGCCATCAGTCCCCGGGGGGCCCAAGAGACCCAGTACTTC
CAISPRGAQETQYF
>TRBJ2-7|-|TRBD1|TRBV29-1
TGCAGCGTTTCCTCCGGGACAGGGGGTTTCTACGAGCAGTACTTC
CSVSSGTGGFYEQYF
>TRBJ1-1|few|TRBD1|TRBV29-1
TGCAGCGTTATACAGGGGACGAGGGGTAGCACTGAAGCTTTCTTT
CSVIQGTRGSTEAFF
>TRBJ1-2|-|-|TRBV27
TGTGCCAGCAGGGCGGTAGGGAACTATGGCTACACCTTC
CASRAVGNYGYTF
>TRBJ2-1|-|-|TRBV18
TGTGCCAGCTCACCGATTTACGGTGAGCAGTTCTTC
CASSPIYGEQFF
>TRBJ2-1|few|TRBD2|TRBV4-3
TGCGCCAGCAGCCAAGATTTGATAGCGGGGGACAATGAGCAGTTCTTC
CASSQDLIAGDNEQFF
>TRBJ2-1|-|-|TRBV9
TGTGCCAGCAGTTCGATTGGGGCCAATGAGCAGTTCTTC
CASSSIGANEQFF
>TRBJ2-1|-|TRBD2|TRBV5-4
TGTGCCAGCAGCTTGGAGGGTAGCGGGAAGAATGAGCAGTTCTTC
CASSLEGSGKNEQFF
>TRBJ2-7|-|-|TRBV6-6
TGTGCCAGCAGGCCTCGGCAGGGACCTTACGAGCAGTACTTC
CASRPRQGPYEQYF
>TRBJ1-4|once|-|TRBV5-4
TGTGCCAGCAGCTCACAGGGTAATGAAAAACTGTTTTTT
CASSSQGNEKLFF
>TRBJ1-1|-|-|TRBV19
TGTGCCAGTAGTTACGGCGGTAGCACTGAAGCTTTCTTT
CASSYGGSTEAFF
>TRBJ2-3|few|-|TRBV2
TGTGCCAGCAGTGAGGAATTGGCCACTAACACAGATACGCAGTATTTT
CASSEELATNTDTQYF
>TRBJ2-7|-|-|TRBV6-1
TGTGCCAGCCTCGGGCTGAAGAGCTCCTACGAGCAGTACTTC
CASLGLKSSYEQYF
>TRBJ2-2|once|TRBD1|TRBV29-1
TGCAGCGTCCGGACAGGCGCAAACACGAACACCGGGGAGCTGTTTTTT
CSVRTGANTNTGELFF
>TRBJ1-2|-|-|TRBV5-6
TGTGCCAGCAGCCTTGGGGAACCCGGCTACACCTTC
CASSLGEPGYTF
>TRBJ2-7|-|TRBD1|TRBV10-2
TGCGCCAGCAGCTCGGACAGGGACTACGAGCAGTACTTC
CASSSDRDYEQYF
>TRBJ2-3|-|TRBD2|TRBV30
TGTGCCTGGAAACCAGCGGGAACAGATACGCAGTATTTT
CAWKPAGTDTQYF
>TRBJ2-7|-|TRBD1|TRBV29-1
TGCAGCGTCGAGGGGGCGACGGACGAGCAGTACTTC
CSVEGATDEQYF
>TRBJ1-1|once|-|TRBV2
TGTGCCAGCAGTGATGACGTGCAAGCTTTCTTT
CASSDDVQAFF
>TRBJ2-6|-|TRBD2|TRBV9
TGTGCCAGCGCAAAAGGACTAGCGGGGTTCTCTGGGGCCAACGTCCTGACTTTC
CASAKGLAGFSGANVLTF
>TRBJ1-1|-|-|TRBV7-9
TGTGCCAGCAGCTTAGCGGCGGAGTACACTGAAGCTTTCTTT
CASSLAAEYTEAFF
>TRBJ1-5|-|-|TRBV30
TGTGCCTGGGGGCTGATCGGTGGCAATCAGCCCCAGCATTTT
CAWGLIGGNQPQHF
>TRBJ1-5|-|TRBD1|TRBV6-6
TGTGCCAGCAGTCCGGCGACAGGGTATAATCAGCCCCAGCATTTT
CASSPATGYNQPQHF